This entry describes one T cell receptor beta chain. This clonotype was observed a handful of times. The antigen it recognizes is unknown. Base qualities are missing; no much larger clone stands one base away. The data are from a study of identical twins (TCRdb year 2016). As for the study more broadly: To test whether fetal clonotypes persist, the study used deep sequencing on TCR alpha and beta repertoires from monozygotic twins, unrelated adults of various ages, and cord blood. Replicate twin experiments were performed at different times using different library preparation protocols to rule out contamination. Overall study outcomes, separate from this receptor: Abundant cord blood beta clonotypes had fewer insertions, young adult naive repertoires showed a similar but weaker trend, and memory repertoires showed no such trend. The excess sharing between twins in beta out-of-frame sequences was weaker because fewer shared sequences reduced the signal-to-noise ratio. Out-of-frame TCR alpha sequences shared between twins showed an excess of low generation-probability sequences compared with coincidental sharing between unrelated individuals. Conclusions relied on cross-sectional statistical analysis, since the same donors could not be followed over many years. Out-of-frame TCR alpha sharing in monozygotic twins was systematically underestimated by recombination models, whereas sharing between unrelated individuals was in agreement with the recombination models. Zero-insertion analyses could be partly confounded by invariant T cells such as MAIT and iNKT, although diverse VJ usage argued against such confounding for most clonotypes.

Every donor in the study was a healthy Caucasian. Library method: 5' RACE. The instrument given in TCRdb is Illumina HiSeq 2000. A universal primer binding site was introduced by template switching, and a unique molecular identifier was present in the final cDNA, enabling accurate counting of TCR cDNA molecules. Specific primers in the conserved constant-segment region were used to synthesize first-strand cDNA for TCR alpha and beta chains. To control for contamination, every cDNA library carried two barcodes: a SMART-Mk sample barcode plus Illumina barcodes. TruSeq adapter sequences along with Illumina sample barcodes were introduced in two successive PCR steps. The TCR alpha and beta cDNA libraries were sequenced on the Illumina HiSeq platform using custom primers. The source study handled its data this way. MiGEC processed the raw reads to extract unique molecular identifiers, while MiXCR was used to determine the CDR3 positions. For each individual, recombination models were inferred using an EM algorithm with the repgenHMM and IGoR tools. The tcR package in R was used for shared clonotype analysis, with sharing normalized by the product of cloneset sizes. Out-of-frame nonproductive sequences were analyzed to study raw recombination free of thymic and clonal selection effects. The raw public reads went through TCRdb reprocessing: fastp at Q25, MiXCR clone calling, in-frame beta chains kept. All rows with the same CDR3 protein become a single entry with the most common DNA and genes. The V and J calls reflect TCRdb's pipeline rather than the authors' work. Within this sample are around 1.7 million distinct CDR3 sequences, with about 32% of them counted one time only. More than 0.25% of the sample rests with the top ten.

From the cysteine up to the phenylalanine, the CDR3 has a length of 14 residues. CDR3 DNA is the only sequence kept; it has 42 bases, read in frame from the first base. Trimming costs V 3 bases and J 4 bases, and their ends lie 12 bases apart. The CDR1 and CDR2 encoded by the germline V gene are SQVTM and ANQGSEA. The chain employs TRBV29-1 and TRBJ2-2; a tentative D match to TRBD2 spans 6 bases. The receptor comes from a newborn girl in good health. Sequencing was carried out using cord blood. The CDR3: CSVEGRRATGELFF. The DNA is as follows: TGCAGCGTTGAGGGGAGGAGGGCCACCGGGGAGCTGTTTTTT.